A selection of T cell receptor beta chains follows, all from one sample in a study of OX40 agonist ivuxolimab in advanced cancers. TCRdb keeps only in-frame clones here, not all; method: immunoSEQ multiplex PCR. This sample has under 85,000 clones; 60% to 80% occur once, and the top ten carry about 5%. This specimen consisted of CD4+ or CD8+ T cells sorted from blood, obtained in a trial of the OX40 agonist ivuxolimab. Receptors were obtained from an adult with an advanced solid tumor such as melanoma, head and neck, liver or kidney cancer. The CDR3 runs from the conserved cysteine through the conserved F or W. The D gene is left open where the match is weak. The listing skips clone size in some rows; elsewhere it reads once, few, many or a size class.

v_call	clone_size	d_call	j_call	cdr3_aa	cdr3_nt
TRBV5-4	-	TRBD2	TRBJ2-7	CASSLRLAGVEQYF	TGTGCCAGCAGCTTGCGCCTAGCGGGAGTCGAGCAGTACTTC
TRBV29-1	-	-	TRBJ2-7	CSVEDFSGRSRYEQYF	TGCAGCGTTGAAGACTTCTCGGGGCGGTCGAGGTACGAGCAGTACTTC
TRBV6-6	few	-	TRBJ2-7	CASSYSRAEAGDEQYF	TGTGCCAGCAGTTACTCGAGAGCTGAGGCAGGAGACGAGCAGTACTTC
TRBV5-4	-	-	TRBJ2-1	CASSRPGSSYNEQFF	TGTGCCAGCAGCCGCCCGGGTAGCTCCTACAATGAGCAGTTCTTC
TRBV19	-	TRBD1	TRBJ2-1	CASRRRGQARENEQFF	TGTGCCAGTAGGAGGAGAGGACAGGCGCGTGAAAATGAGCAGTTCTTC
TRBV18	-	-	TRBJ1-2	CASSQRAYPEGYTF	TGTGCCAGCTCACAACGGGCATACCCCGAGGGCTACACCTTC
TRBV2	-	TRBD2	TRBJ2-3	CASSSSGRGTDTQYF	TGTGCCAGCAGCTCTAGCGGGAGAGGGACAGATACGCAGTATTTT
TRBV28	-	-	TRBJ1-4	CASSLKGEKLFF	TGTGCCAGCAGTTTAAAAGGGGAAAAACTGTTTTTT
TRBV2	few	-	TRBJ2-1	CRAGRNFIANEQFF	TGTAGGGCGGGCCGCAACTTTATCGCCAATGAGCAGTTCTTC
TRBV19	-	TRBD1	TRBJ2-5	CASSSSGTGRETQYF	TGTGCCAGTAGCTCTTCCGGGACAGGGCGAGAGACCCAGTACTTC
TRBV6-5	-	TRBD2	TRBJ2-2	CASKGGGTGELFF	TGTGCCAGCAAGGGCGGGGGGACCGGGGAGCTGTTTTTT
TRBV12-5	few	-	TRBJ2-1	CASGLQAPGGYNEQFF	TGTGCTAGTGGTTTGCAGGCCCCTGGTGGATACAATGAGCAGTTCTTC
TRBV19	-	TRBD1	TRBJ1-2	CASRNTGASRYGYTF	TGTGCCAGTAGAAACACAGGGGCTTCGCGGTATGGCTACACCTTC
TRBV28	once	TRBD2	TRBJ2-3	CASSFPGLAGGPGTDTQYF	TGTGCCAGCAGTTTCCCTGGACTAGCGGGAGGGCCCGGCACAGATACGCAGTATTTT
TRBV6-5	-	-	TRBJ1-1	CASSRNTEAFF	TGTGCCAGCAGCCGGAACACTGAAGCTTTCTTT
TRBV5-4	-	-	TRBJ1-2	CASSFQEARGGYTF	TGTGCCAGCAGCTTCCAGGAAGCGAGGGGAGGCTACACCTTC
TRBV11-2	-	-	TRBJ2-1	CASSPSWGGLSYNEQFF	TGTGCCAGCAGCCCAAGTTGGGGGGGCCTTAGTTACAATGAGCAGTTCTTC
TRBV29-1	-	-	TRBJ1-2	CSVERQMNYGYTF	TGCAGCGTTGAGCGTCAGATGAACTATGGCTACACCTTC
TRBV18	-	-	TRBJ2-7	CASSPRTDNYEQYF	TGTGCCAGCTCACCCCGGACAGATAACTACGAGCAGTACTTC
TRBV19	-	TRBD2	TRBJ2-2	CASSGGLAGGSTGELFF	TGTGCCAGTAGTGGGGGACTAGCGGGAGGATCCACCGGGGAGCTGTTTTTT
TRBV7-9	-	-	TRBJ1-2	CASSLDRRTYGYTF	TGTGCCAGCAGCTTAGATAGGCGGACTTATGGCTACACCTTC
TRBV6-1	-	-	TRBJ2-3	CASSESSGRRTDTQYF	TGTGCCAGCAGTGAGTCCTCGGGACGACGCACAGATACGCAGTATTTT
TRBV25-1	medium-sized	TRBD1	TRBJ2-7	CASSVRTGAIYEQYF	TGTGCCAGCAGTGTCCGGACAGGCGCTATCTACGAGCAGTACTTC
TRBV7-9	once	TRBD2	TRBJ2-1	CASSVSGSRSNEQFF	TGTGCCAGCAGCGTTAGCGGGAGTAGAAGCAATGAGCAGTTCTTC
TRBV5-7	many	-	TRBJ1-1	CASSSRQQESNTEAFF	TGTGCCAGCAGCAGCCGGCAACAGGAGTCGAACACTGAAGCTTTCTTT
TRBV6-6	-	-	TRBJ1-2	CASSIYVGYGYTF	TGTGCCAGCAGCATCTATGTAGGCTATGGCTACACCTTC
TRBV7-7	-	-	TRBJ2-5	CASSPDYPYQETQYF	TGTGCCAGCAGCCCGGACTACCCGTACCAAGAGACCCAGTACTTC
TRBV27	few	-	TRBJ1-1	CASRLVDLNTEAFF	TGTGCCAGCCGGCTAGTGGACTTGAACACTGAAGCTTTCTTT
TRBV11-3	-	-	TRBJ1-1	CASSLGGGGGEAFF	TGTGCCAGCAGCTTAGGCGGGGGTGGTGGTGAAGCTTTCTTT
TRBV10-3	-	TRBD1	TRBJ2-7	CAISDRTGGAYEQYF	TGTGCCATCAGTGATAGGACAGGGGGAGCCTACGAGCAGTACTTC
TRBV18	-	-	TRBJ1-6	CASSPGQGGSPLHF	TGTGCCAGCTCACCGGGGCAGGGCGGATCACCCCTCCACTTT
TRBV20-1	-	-	TRBJ1-2	CSASSGDGYTF	TGCAGTGCTTCGAGTGGGGATGGCTACACCTTC
TRBV6-5	-	-	TRBJ2-7	CASMRGPGSYEQYF	TGTGCCAGCATGCGGGGGCCGGGCTCCTACGAGCAGTACTTC
TRBV18	few	TRBD1	TRBJ2-3	CASSPRTGTTDTQYF	TGTGCCAGCTCACCACGGACAGGGACAACAGATACGCAGTATTTT
TRBV5-6	-	-	TRBJ1-2	CASSLASAGNYGYTF	TGTGCCAGCAGCTTGGCCTCGGCAGGGAACTATGGCTACACCTTC